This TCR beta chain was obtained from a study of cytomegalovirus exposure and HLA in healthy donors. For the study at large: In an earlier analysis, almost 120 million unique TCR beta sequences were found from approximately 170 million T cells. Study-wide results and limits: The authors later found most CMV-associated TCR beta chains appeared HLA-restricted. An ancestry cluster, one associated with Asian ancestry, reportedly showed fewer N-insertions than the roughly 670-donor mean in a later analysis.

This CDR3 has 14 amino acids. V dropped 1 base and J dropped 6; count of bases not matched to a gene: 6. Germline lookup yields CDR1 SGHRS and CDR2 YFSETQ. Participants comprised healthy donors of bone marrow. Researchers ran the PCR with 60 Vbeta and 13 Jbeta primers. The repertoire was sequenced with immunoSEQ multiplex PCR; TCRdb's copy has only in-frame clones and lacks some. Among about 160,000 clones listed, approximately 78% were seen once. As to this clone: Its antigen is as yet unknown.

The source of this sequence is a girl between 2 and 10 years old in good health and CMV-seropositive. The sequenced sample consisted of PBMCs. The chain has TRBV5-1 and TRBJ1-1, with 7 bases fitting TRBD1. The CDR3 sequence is CASSLSTGAAEAFF. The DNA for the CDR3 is TGCGCCAGCAGCTTGTCTACAGGGGCGGCTGAAGCTTTCTTT. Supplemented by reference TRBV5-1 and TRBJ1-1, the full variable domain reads KAGVTQTPRYLIKTRGQQVTLSCSPISGHRSVSWYQQTPGQGLQFLFEYFSETQRNKGNFPGRFSGRQFSNSRSEMNVSTLELGDSALYLCASSLSTGAAEAFFGQGTRLTVV.